This T cell receptor beta chain was documented in a study of shared clonotypes between healthy human individuals. Study as a whole: Plates per donor: three CD4 naive, three CD4 memory, two CD8 naive, one CD8 memory.

The deep-level immunoSEQ assay was used. The protocol was immunoSEQ multiplex PCR, while the TCRdb copy is restricted to in-frame clones and leaves out a portion. The table shows some 1,600,000 clones, with 95% to 99% occurring only once. CD45RA-negative memory and CD45RA+ naive subsets were split from the CD4+ cells. Concerning this clone: Its antigen remains unidentified.

Germline loops: CDR1 SEHNR, CDR2 FQNEAQ (reference sequence). V shed 1 base and J shed 2 bases, with 15 bases lying between them. CDR3 size: 17 residues. Study observations and caveats: Sharing across four donors was highest in naive CD4 (approximately 5%) and lowest in memory CD8 (roughly 0.4%).

This sequence originates from a man aged 30 to 45 in good health. Sequenced input: naive CD4+ T cells sorted from blood. Sample subset: CD45RA+ positively selected. This chain links TRBV7-9 with TRBJ2-1; a possible D gene is TRBD1 (5 bases). The CDR3 spells CASSLGQLGRTYNEQFF. In nucleotides, the CDR3 is TGTGCCAGCAGCTTAGGACAGTTAGGACGAACCTACAATGAGCAGTTCTTC.